This TCR beta chain derives from a study of blood T cell repertoires in COVID-19 (dated by TCRdb to 2018 to 2020). Looking at the study overall: Samples covering the acute and convalescent phases of COVID-19 were provided by collaborators in the United States, Italy and Spain. The material from the prospective study consisted of cDNA or gDNA derived from T cells, B-cell-depleted T cells, or PBMCs. The repertoires were made available in a free public database intended to serve as a resource for research on the immune response to SARS-CoV-2. Samples came from the ongoing ImmuneRACE study (first 160 participants) plus 1,254 subjects from 6 global collaborators. Where HLA class I and class II types were available, the types were taken from metadata supplied by the sample provider, not from assay-based typing. The sample metadata nearly always contained a de-identified subject ID, COVID-19 status, age in years and sex. The dataset comprised deeply sampled blood TCRbeta repertoires from subjects exposed to, actively infected with, or recovered from COVID-19.

Each collaborating institution followed its own protocols to collect whole blood in K2EDTA tubes. For TCRbeta analysis, collaborator samples were shipped as frozen whole blood, as isolated PBMCs, or as DNA extracted from either sample type. What the study reported, not specific to this receptor: Clinical and demographic metadata were provided uncurated, with the amount varying by source and participant.

TCRbeta CDR3 regions were amplified from genomic DNA by means of the immunoSEQ Assay, a bias-controlled multiplex PCR. The paper's data handling went like this. The number of nucleated cells in each sample was estimated from the amplification of reference gene primers within the assay. To quantify the absolute abundance of each unique TCRbeta CDR3 rearrangement, sequence reads were collapsed and filtered. For each sample, productive Simpson clonality was calculated as the square root of Simpson's diversity index across productive rearrangements. The immuneACCESS repertoire file appears here via TCRdb, limited to in-frame rearrangements. These files lack a portion of the clones; in checked studies, under half of the deficit traces to unresolved V genes, and the cause of the others is not known. V and J calls and clone size are as listed in that table; D and trimming were resolved from the DNA. The sample yields fewer than 80,000 clones; approximately 92% were counted once. The leading ten clones occupy less than 8.5% of the sample.

Comments on this clone: Its recognized antigen is unknown. There are no base qualities to consult, and no much larger clone falls within one base.

There are 15 amino acids in the CDR3, from cysteine to phenylalanine inclusive. Of all the DNA, just the CDR3 is kept, 45 bases in frame from base 1. Cut back by 5 bases and 5 bases, the V and J ends lie 18 bases apart. For CDR1 and CDR2, the germline V gene lists SGHRS and YFSETQ. This clonotype was sampled from a human donor in a cohort sampled during active COVID-19. The chain is assembled from TRBV5-1 and TRBJ2-3, with no reliable assignment of the D segment. Material for sequencing was peripheral blood. The DNA sequence follows: TGCGCCAGCAGACCCGAAGCCCCGATTAGAGATACGCAGTATTTT. Translation gives CASRPEAPIRDTQYF. Reference TRBV5-1 and TRBJ2-3 proteins supply the regions before and after the CDR3; the full variable domain is: KAGVTQTPRYLIKTRGQQVTLSCSPISGHRSVSWYQQTPGQGLQFLFEYFSETQRNKGNFPGRFSGRQFSNSRSEMNVSTLELGDSALYLCASRPEAPIRDTQYFGPGTRLTVL.